These 23 T cell receptor beta chains were sequenced from one sample in a study. TCRdb passed the RT-PCR reads through MiXCR, listing each CDR3 protein once. The table lists about 680,000 distinct CDR3 sequences, 12% to 15% of them singletons, with just over 3.5% in the top ten. Sequencing used memory CD4+ T cells from blood. The origin of the receptors is a female donor in good health, serving as a healthy control.

This clonotype showed up many times. The chain couples TRBV5-1 to TRBJ1-2; D unresolved. CDR1 is SGHRS, CDR2 YFSETQ, per germline. V was shortened by 6 bases and J by 3 bases, with 12 bases between the two germline ends. This CDR3 is 13 amino acids long. In DNA, the CDR3 is TGCGCCAGCAAGGAACCATGGGACTATGGCTACACCTTC. It codes for CASKEPWDYGYTF. The full variable domain, completed using reference TRBV5-1 and TRBJ1-2, is KAGVTQTPRYLIKTRGQQVTLSCSPISGHRSVSWYQQTPGQGLQFLFEYFSETQRNKGNFPGRFSGRQFSNSRSEMNVSTLELGDSALYLCASKEPWDYGYTFGSGTRLTVV.

The chain links TRBV28 to TRBJ2-1; TRBD2 matches 10 bases. The germline V gene has CDR1 MDHEN and CDR2 SYDVKM. This CDR3 is 18 amino acids long. V shed 3 bases and J 7 bases; nucleotides not matched to a gene: 15. The CDR3: CASSFPPFEREGRNEQFF. For the CDR3, the DNA is TGTGCCAGCAGTTTTCCCCCTTTTGAGCGGGAGGGCCGGAATGAGCAGTTCTTC.

The chain combines TRBV3-1 with TRBJ2-7; D is perhaps TRBD2 (6 bases). Germline V gene sequence: CDR1 LGHDT, CDR2 YNNKEL (reference sequence). The CDR3 extends over 14 amino acids. The germline V and J ends were trimmed by 4 bases and 7 bases, with 17 bases remaining between them. The CDR3 reads CASSPRDSIKEQYF. Written as DNA, the CDR3 is TGTGCCAGCAGCCCCCGGGACTCCATTAAGGAGCAGTACTTC.

This clonotype turned up a few times. This chain joins TRBV20-1 and TRBJ1-5, with TRBD1 matching over 9 bases. CDR3 length: 14 amino acids. J gave up 3 bases and V 7 bases, and 7 bases lay outside the gene matches. The germline V gene has CDR1 DFQATT and CDR2 SNEGSKA (reference sequence). Here the CDR3 reads CSGYGTGNNQPQHF. In DNA form, the CDR3 reads TGCAGTGGCTACGGGACAGGGAACAATCAGCCCCAGCATTTT.

This clonotype occurred a few times. This rearrangement joins TRBV18 to TRBJ1-2; D gene unclear. V was clipped by 0 bases and J by 8 bases, with 16 bases between them. The CDR3 is made up of 15 amino acids. Germline V gives CDR1 KGHSH, CDR2 LQKENI. The CDR3 sequence: CASSPPGIVLGGYTF. The CDR3 DNA follows: TGTGCCAGCTCACCACCGGGGATAGTCCTAGGCGGCTACACCTTC.

This clonotype has only a few counts. The chain employs TRBV5-5 and TRBJ1-2; 10 nucleotides match TRBD1. CDR1 is SGHKS, CDR2 YYEKEE, per germline (reference sequence). The junction had 6 bases not matched to a gene; V was cut back by 4 bases and J by 6 bases. The CDR3 sequence is 14 residues long. The chain's CDR3 is CASSPSGTGDGYTF. CDR3 nucleotide sequence: TGTGCCAGCAGCCCCTCCGGGACAGGGGATGGCTACACCTTC.

This clonotype was seen a handful of times. The rearrangement joins TRBV28 to TRBJ2-7, with 7 bases lining up with TRBD2. The CDR3 has 12 residues. Germline-derived CDR1 and CDR2 are MDHEN and SYDVKM. With V trimmed by 4 bases and J by 7 bases, 4 bases remained unmatched. CDR3 sequence (DNA): TGTGCCAGCAGTTCTAGCGGTAAAGAGCAGTACTTC. This sequence encodes CASSSSGKEQYF.

A few counts support this clonotype. J is TRBJ2-7 and V is TRBV6-1; tentative D call: TRBD1 (5 bases). CDR1 and CDR2 (germline): MNHNS, SASEGT. V was pared by 2 bases and J by 2 bases, with 13 bases between. CDR3 size: 15 residues. CDR3 amino acids: CASSESRQSAYEQYF. Here the CDR3 DNA reads TGTGCCAGCAGTGAATCGAGACAGTCGGCCTACGAGCAGTACTTC.

The rearrangement joins TRBV29-1 to TRBJ2-6; D is possibly TRBD1 (5 bases). Germline V gene lookup returns CDR1 SQVTM and CDR2 ANQGSEA. The CDR3 runs 15 residues. Trimming left V 6 bases short and J 3 bases short, with 15 bases between. CDR3 region: CSVPRVGFGANVLTF. CDR3 bases: TGCAGCGTACCCAGGGTGGGGTTTGGGGCCAACGTCCTGACTTTC.

The rearrangement links TRBV3-1 to TRBJ2-1; D uncertain. The CDR3 spans 11 residues. Trimming shortened V by 8 bases and J by 8 bases, and 10 bases separated the two germline ends. Looked up from germline, CDR1 is LGHDT and CDR2 is YNNKEL (reference sequence). In DNA form, the CDR3 reads TGTGCCAGCGGTAAGAGCGATGAGCAGTTCTTC. Protein product: CASGKSDEQFF.

This clonotype appeared a few times. The chain uses TRBV30 and TRBJ1-3, with TRBD1 matching 10 bases. This CDR3 spans 18 amino acids. Germline trimming cut 7 bases from V and 3 bases from J; bases unmatched to any gene: 18. Germline CDR1 reads GTSNPN; CDR2 reads SVGIG (reference sequence). The CDR3 here is CASTDRDRGSMGGNTIYF. The CDR3 DNA reads as TGTGCCTCGACGGACCGGGACAGGGGATCTATGGGTGGAAACACCATATATTTT.

This clonotype was picked up many times. V is TRBV7-9 and J is TRBJ1-2, with no clear D. The CDR3 loop spans 12 amino acids. Between the trimmed V and J ends, which lost 1 base and 3 bases, there was a span of 3 bases. CDR1 is SEHNR, CDR2 FQNEAQ, per germline (reference sequence). The CDR3, as DNA: TGTGCCAGCAGCTTAGTTGACTATGGCTACACCTTC. This sequence encodes CASSLVDYGYTF.

This clonotype was recorded at least ten times. The V gene is TRBV20-1, the J gene TRBJ1-2; TRBD1 agrees at 8 bases. Looked up from germline, CDR1 is DFQATT and CDR2 is SNEGSKA (reference sequence). This CDR3 has 13 residues. Losses at the gene ends were 5 bases for V and 0 bases for J; bases not matched to a gene: 2. CDR3: CSAEQGANYGYTF. The CDR3 coding sequence is TGCAGTGCTGAACAGGGGGCTAACTATGGCTACACCTTC.

The chain carries TRBV11-2 and TRBJ1-2, with D perhaps matching TRBD1 (5 bases). The V end lost 5 bases, the J end lost 0 bases, and 13 bases lay between the germline ends. From germline, CDR1 is SGHAT and CDR2 FQNNGV. This CDR3 comprises 15 residues. DNA for the CDR3: TGTGCCAGCAGCACGCCAGGGCGGTCTAACTATGGCTACACCTTC. Translating it yields CASSTPGRSNYGYTF.

V and J are TRBV5-1 and TRBJ2-7, with TRBD1 as a possible D gene (6 bases). In germline, CDR1 is SGHRS, CDR2 YFSETQ. The CDR3 is 14 amino acids. Trimming removed 7 bases from V and 0 bases from J, with 14 bases in between. CDR3 loop: CASRQAVSSYEQYF. The DNA for the CDR3 is TGCGCCAGCCGACAGGCCGTTAGCTCCTACGAGCAGTACTTC.

The CDR3 DNA is TGTGCCACCAGTGCCCCAGGGGGGCCCCAGCATTTT. Translation gives CATSAPGGPQHF. The chain has TRBV24-1 and TRBJ1-5; TRBD1 aligns across 7 bases. Germline V CDR1 and CDR2: KGHDR, SFDVKD. Unmatched junction bases numbered 3, after V lost 5 bases and J lost 9 bases. The CDR3 is 12 amino acids.

This clonotype was counted ten times or more. V and J are TRBV7-9 and TRBJ1-2; D is uncertain. The CDR3 spans 13 residues. Germline CDR1 SEHNR, CDR2 FQNEAQ (reference sequence). The germline V and J ends were trimmed by 3 bases and 6 bases, with 11 bases remaining between them. The CDR3 loop is CASSLGSFDGYTF. The DNA for the CDR3 is TGTGCCAGCAGCTTGGGCAGCTTCGATGGCTACACCTTC.

A few counts support this clonotype. This rearrangement joins TRBV5-6 to TRBJ2-1; 10 nucleotides agree with TRBD2. This CDR3 is 13 amino acids long. Germline V gene data show CDR1 as SGHDT and CDR2 as YYEEEE. V dropped 1 base and J dropped 12; count of bases not matched to a gene: 4. The CDR3 sequence is CASSLWLAGAQFF. CDR3 in DNA: TGTGCCAGCAGCTTGTGGCTAGCGGGAGCGCAGTTCTTC.

The V call is TRBV11-2, the J call TRBJ2-7; 9 bases are a match to TRBD1. The J segment lost 6 bases and the V segment lost 4 bases, leaving 7 bases of the junction unmatched. Germline V gives CDR1 SGHAT, CDR2 FQNNGV. The CDR3 sequence is 14 residues long. The CDR3 loop is CASSSTGGLGEQYF. In DNA, the CDR3 is TGTGCCAGCAGCTCAACAGGGGGCCTGGGCGAGCAGTACTTC.

In its sample, this clonotype was seen many times. J is TRBJ1-5 and V is TRBV4-3, with TRBD1 as a possible D gene (6 bases). The CDR3 consists of 14 residues. Per germline, CDR1 LGHNA and CDR2 YSLEER. V was pared by 9 bases and J by 1 base, with 13 bases between. CDR3: CARPTGMSNQPQHF. The DNA of the CDR3 is TGCGCCAGGCCTACAGGGATGAGCAATCAGCCCCAGCATTTT.

The gene calls are TRBV3-1 and TRBJ2-3; no definite D call. The CDR3 consists of 14 residues. The V gene lost 3 bases and the J gene lost 9 bases, with 16 bases spanning the gap. The V gene's germline CDR1 is LGHDT and CDR2 YNNKEL (reference sequence). DNA for the CDR3: TGTGCCAGCAGCCAGGACGACTTGTATGGCACGCAGTATTTT. Residues: CASSQDDLYGTQYF.

This clonotype was seen repeatedly, ten times or more. The CDR3 DNA reads TGTGCCAGCAGCTGGGCACTGACCTACGAGCAGTACTTC. Its translation is CASSWALTYEQYF. The V gene is TRBV6-2 or TRBV6-3, the J gene TRBJ2-7, with D hard to call. The V gene lost 6 bases and the J gene lost 2 bases, with 11 bases spanning the gap. This CDR3 has 13 amino acids. Germline loops: CDR1 MNHEY, CDR2 SVGEGT.

The rearrangement joins TRBV5-1 to TRBJ2-1, with TRBD1 matching 12 bases. Germline loops: CDR1 SGHRS, CDR2 YFSETQ. There are 15 residues in the CDR3. Unmatched junction bases numbered 11, after V lost 4 bases and J lost 12 bases. This CDR3 reads CASSKGQGALDGQFF. The CDR3 bases are TGCGCCAGCAGCAAGGGACAGGGGGCTTTAGATGGGCAGTTCTTC. Supplemented by reference TRBV5-1 and TRBJ2-1, the full variable domain reads KAGVTQTPRYLIKTRGQQVTLSCSPISGHRSVSWYQQTPGQGLQFLFEYFSETQRNKGNFPGRFSGRQFSNSRSEMNVSTLELGDSALYLCASSKGQGALDGQFFGPGTRLTVL.